This T cell receptor beta chain is from a study of T-cell memory formation after mild COVID-19. MiXCR was run by TCRdb on the 5' RACE reads, yielding one entry per CDR3 protein. In the table there are roughly 400,000 distinct CDR3 sequences, about 24% of which are singletons. CDR3 length: 11 amino acids. Germline V gene data show CDR1 as MNHNY and CDR2 as SVGAGI (reference sequence). Trimming left V 5 bases short and J 7 bases short, with 9 bases between. The receptor comes from an adult woman who had mild COVID-19 (a few samples of this study predate the infection). Cell type and time point are not known. Material for sequencing was PBMCs or a T cell subset sorted from them (not recorded which). The chain joins TRBV6-6 to TRBJ2-7, with D uncertain. CDR3 region: CASSLPGEQYF. Here the CDR3 DNA reads TGTGCCAGCAGTCTACCCGGGGAGCAGTACTTC.